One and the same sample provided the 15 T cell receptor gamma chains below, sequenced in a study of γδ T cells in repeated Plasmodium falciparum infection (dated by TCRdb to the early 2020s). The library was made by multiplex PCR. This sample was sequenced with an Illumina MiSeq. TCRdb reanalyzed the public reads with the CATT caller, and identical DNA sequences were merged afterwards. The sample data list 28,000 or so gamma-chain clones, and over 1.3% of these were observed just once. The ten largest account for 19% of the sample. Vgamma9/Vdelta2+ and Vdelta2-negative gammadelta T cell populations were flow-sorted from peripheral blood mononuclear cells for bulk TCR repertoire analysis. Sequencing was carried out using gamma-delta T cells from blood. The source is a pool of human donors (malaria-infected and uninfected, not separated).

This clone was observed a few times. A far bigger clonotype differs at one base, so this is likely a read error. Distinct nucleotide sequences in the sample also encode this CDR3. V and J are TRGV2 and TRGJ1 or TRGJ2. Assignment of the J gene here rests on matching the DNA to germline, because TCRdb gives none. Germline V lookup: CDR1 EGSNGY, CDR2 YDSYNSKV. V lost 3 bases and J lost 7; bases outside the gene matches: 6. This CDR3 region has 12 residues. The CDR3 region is CATWDSWYKKLF. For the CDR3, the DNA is TGTGCCACCTGGGACTCATGGTATAAGAAACTCTTT.

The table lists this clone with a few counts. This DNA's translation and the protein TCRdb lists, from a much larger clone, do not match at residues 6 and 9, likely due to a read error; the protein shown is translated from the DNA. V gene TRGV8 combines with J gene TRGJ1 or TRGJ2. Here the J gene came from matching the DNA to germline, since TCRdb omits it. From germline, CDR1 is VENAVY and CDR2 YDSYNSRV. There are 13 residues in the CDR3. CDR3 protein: CATWDSRYNKKLF. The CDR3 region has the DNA TGTGCCACCTGGGATAGCCGTTATAATAAGAAACTCTTT.

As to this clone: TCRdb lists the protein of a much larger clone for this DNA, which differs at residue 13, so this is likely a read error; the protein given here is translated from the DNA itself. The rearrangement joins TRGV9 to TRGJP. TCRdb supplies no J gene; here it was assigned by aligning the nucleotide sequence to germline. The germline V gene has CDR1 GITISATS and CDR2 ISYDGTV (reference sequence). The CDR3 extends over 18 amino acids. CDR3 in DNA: TGTGCCTTGTGGGAGGTACCTTCTGAAGAGTTGGGCGAAAAAATCAAGGTATTT. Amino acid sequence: CALWEVPSEELGEKIKVF.

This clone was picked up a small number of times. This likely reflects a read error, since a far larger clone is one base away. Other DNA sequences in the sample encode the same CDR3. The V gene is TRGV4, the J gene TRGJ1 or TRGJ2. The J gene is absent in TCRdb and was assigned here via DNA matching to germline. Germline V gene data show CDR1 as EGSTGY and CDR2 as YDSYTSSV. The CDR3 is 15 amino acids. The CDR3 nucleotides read TGTGCCACCTGGGATGGGCACACGAATTACTATAAGAAACTCTTT. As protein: CATWDGHTNYYKKLF.

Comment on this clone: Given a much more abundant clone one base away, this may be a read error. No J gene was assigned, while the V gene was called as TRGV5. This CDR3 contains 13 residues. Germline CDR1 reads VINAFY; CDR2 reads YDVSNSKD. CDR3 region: CATWDGTGWFKIF. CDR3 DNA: TGTGCCACCTGGGACGGAACTGGTTGGTTCAAAATATTT.

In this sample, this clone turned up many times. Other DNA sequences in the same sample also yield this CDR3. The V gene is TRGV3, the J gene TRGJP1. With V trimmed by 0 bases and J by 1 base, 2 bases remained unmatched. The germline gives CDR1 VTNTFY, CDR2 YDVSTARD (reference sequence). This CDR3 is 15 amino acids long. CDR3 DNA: TGTGCCACCTGGGACAGGCCTACCACTGGTTGGTTCAAGATATTT. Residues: CATWDRPTTGWFKIF.

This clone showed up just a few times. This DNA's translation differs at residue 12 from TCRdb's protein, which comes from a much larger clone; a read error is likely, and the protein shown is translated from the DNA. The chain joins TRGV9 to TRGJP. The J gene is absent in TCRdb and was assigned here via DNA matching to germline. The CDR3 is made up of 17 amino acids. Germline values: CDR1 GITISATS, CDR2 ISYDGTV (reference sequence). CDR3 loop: CALWVNHQELGEKIKVF. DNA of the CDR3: TGTGCCTTGTGGGTGAACCACCAAGAGTTGGGCGAAAAAATCAAGGTATTT.

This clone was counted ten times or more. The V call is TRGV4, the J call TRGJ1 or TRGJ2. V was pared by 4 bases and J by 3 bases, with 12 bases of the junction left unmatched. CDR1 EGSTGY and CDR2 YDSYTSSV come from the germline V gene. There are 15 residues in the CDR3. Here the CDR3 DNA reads TGTGCCACCTGGGACCCCCCGATTTTTTATTATAAGAAACTCTTT. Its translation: CATWDPPIFYYKKLF.

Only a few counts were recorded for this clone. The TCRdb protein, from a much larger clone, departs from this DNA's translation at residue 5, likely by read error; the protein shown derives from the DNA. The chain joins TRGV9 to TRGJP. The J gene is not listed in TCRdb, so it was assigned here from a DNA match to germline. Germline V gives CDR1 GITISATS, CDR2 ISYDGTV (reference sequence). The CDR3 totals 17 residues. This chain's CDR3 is CALWVVRGQLGKKIKVF. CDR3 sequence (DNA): TGTGCCTTGTGGGTGGTGCGGGGGCAATTGGGCAAAAAAATCAAGGTATTT.

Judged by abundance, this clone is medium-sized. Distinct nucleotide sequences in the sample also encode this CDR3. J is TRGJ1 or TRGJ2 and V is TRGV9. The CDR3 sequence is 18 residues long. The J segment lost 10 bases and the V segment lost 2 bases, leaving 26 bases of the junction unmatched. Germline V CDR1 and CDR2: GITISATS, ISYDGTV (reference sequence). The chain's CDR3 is CALWEGHPGPIRYLKKLF. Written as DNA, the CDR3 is TGTGCCTTGTGGGAGGGCCACCCGGGTCCCATACGCTACCTAAAGAAACTCTTT.

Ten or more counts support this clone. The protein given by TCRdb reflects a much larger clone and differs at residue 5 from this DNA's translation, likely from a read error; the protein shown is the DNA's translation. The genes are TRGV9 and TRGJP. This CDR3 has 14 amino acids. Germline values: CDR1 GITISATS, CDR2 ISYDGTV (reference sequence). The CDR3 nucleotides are TGTGCCTTGTGGGGGGTGTTGGGCAAAAAAATCAAGGTATTT. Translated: CALWGVLGKKIKVF.

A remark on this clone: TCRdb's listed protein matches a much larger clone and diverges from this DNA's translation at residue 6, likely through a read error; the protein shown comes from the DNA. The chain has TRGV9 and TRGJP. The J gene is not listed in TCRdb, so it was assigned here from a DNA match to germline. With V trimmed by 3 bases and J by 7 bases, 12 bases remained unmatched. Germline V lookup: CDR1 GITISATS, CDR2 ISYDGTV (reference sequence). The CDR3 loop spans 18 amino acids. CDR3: CALWEYNKGELGKKIKVF. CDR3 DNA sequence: TGTGCCTTGTGGGAGTACAATAAGGGGGAGTTGGGCAAAAAAATCAAGGTATTT.

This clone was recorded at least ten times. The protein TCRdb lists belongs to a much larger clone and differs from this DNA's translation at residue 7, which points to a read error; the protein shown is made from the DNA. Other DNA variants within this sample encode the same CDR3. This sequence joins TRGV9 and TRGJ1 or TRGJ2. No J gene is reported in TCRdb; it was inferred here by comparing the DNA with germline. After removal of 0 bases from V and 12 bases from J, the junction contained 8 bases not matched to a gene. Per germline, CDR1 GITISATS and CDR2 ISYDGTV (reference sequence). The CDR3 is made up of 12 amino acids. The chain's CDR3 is CALWEVRERKLF. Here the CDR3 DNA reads TGTGCCTTGTGGGAGGTGCGGGAGAGGAAACTCTTT.

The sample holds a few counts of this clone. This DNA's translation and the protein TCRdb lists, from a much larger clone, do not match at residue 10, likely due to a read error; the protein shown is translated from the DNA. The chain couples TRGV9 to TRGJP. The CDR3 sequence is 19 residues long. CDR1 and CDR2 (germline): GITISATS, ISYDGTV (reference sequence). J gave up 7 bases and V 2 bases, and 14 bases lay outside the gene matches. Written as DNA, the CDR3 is TGTGCCTTGTGGGAGGCCCCAGCAGGCCGGGAGTTGGGCAAAAAAATCAAGGTATTT. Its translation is CALWEAPAGRELGKKIKVF.

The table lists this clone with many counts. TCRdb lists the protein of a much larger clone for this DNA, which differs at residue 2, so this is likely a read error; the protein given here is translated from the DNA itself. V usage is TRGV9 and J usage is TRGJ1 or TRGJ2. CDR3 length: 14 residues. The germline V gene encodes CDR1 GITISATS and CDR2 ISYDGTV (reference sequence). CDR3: CTLWEVQAYYKKLF. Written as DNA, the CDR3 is TGTACCTTGTGGGAGGTGCAGGCTTATTATAAGAAACTCTTT.